This passage covers 2 T cell receptor beta chains from one sample sequenced in a study of CD8+CD57+ T cells in acquired aplastic anemia. Patients chosen for sequencing had CD8+CD57+ cells that had expanded, as shown by flow cytometry. According to the study, genomic DNA was the template for TCR beta VDJ and CDR3 profiling. Each CDR3 protein gets one entry after TCRdb re-called the reads with MiXCR. The sample consists of more than 200,000 distinct CDR3 sequences, around 50% of them appearing once. What was sequenced was sorted CD4+, CD8+, or CD8+CD57+ T cells (not recorded which) from PBMCs. The receptors come from a human donor with aplastic anemia.

As to this clonotype: This may be a read error, as it is one base from a much larger clone. This rearrangement joins TRBV9 to TRBJ2-3, with TRBD1 matching 10 bases. This CDR3 is 17 amino acids long. Looked up from germline, CDR1 is SGDLS and CDR2 is YYNGEE. CDR3 nucleotides: TGTGCCAGCACCAATACCGCCGGGACAGGGGAAACAGATGCGCAGTATTTT. It yields the protein CASTNTAGTGETDAQYF.

Only a few counts were recorded for this clonotype. The CDR3 reads CASSQDRVDTGYTF. The DNA of the CDR3 is TGCGCCAGCAGCCAAGACAGGGTGGATACGGGCTACACCTTC. J is TRBJ1-2 and V is TRBV5-1, with TRBD1 matching 7 bases. CDR3 size: 14 residues. Germline V gives CDR1 SGHRS, CDR2 YFSETQ. The J segment lost 8 bases and the V segment lost 4 bases, leaving 11 bases of the junction unmatched.